The 15 T cell receptor beta chains given below trace back to one sample, sequenced in a study of blood T cell repertoires in COVID-19. TCRdb's table, derived via immunoSEQ multiplex PCR, lists solely in-frame clones and lacks some. The sample includes about 290,000 clones, around 86% seen only once; the top ten take 0.85% to 1%. The sample comprised peripheral blood. The receptors originated from a woman aged 40 to 50 who had recovered from COVID-19.

V usage is TRBV14 and J usage is TRBJ1-6; unclear D gene. V was clipped by 1 base and J by 10 bases, with 11 bases between them. The germline V gene has CDR1 SGHDN and CDR2 FVKESK. The CDR3 sequence is 14 residues long. The CDR3 DNA reads as TGTGCCAGCAGCCAAGCGGGTTCGTCCTCACCCCTCCACTTT. Translating gives CASSQAGSSSPLHF. Combining the CDR3 with reference TRBV14 and TRBJ1-6 gives the whole variable domain EAGVTQFPSHSVIEKGQTVTLRCDPISGHDNLYWYRRVMGKEIKFLLHFVKESKQDESGMPNNRFLAERTGGTYSTLKVQPAELEDSGVYFCASSQAGSSSPLHFGNGTRLTVT.

The genes are TRBV6-5 and TRBJ2-5; possible D gene TRBD2, 5 bases. Germline V lookup: CDR1 MNHEY, CDR2 SVGAGI. V was pared by 5 bases and J by 4 bases, with 14 bases between. The CDR3 length is 14 residues. CDR3 in DNA: TGTGCCAGCAGTAGGACGGGGTTTGGAGAGACCCAGTACTTC. Its protein is CASSRTGFGETQYF.

The chain combines TRBV25-1 with TRBJ2-1, with D possibly TRBD2 on 5 matching bases. Deletions cut 3 bases from V and 5 bases from J, with 14 bases between. Germline V gene lookup returns CDR1 MGHDK and CDR2 SYGVNS. This CDR3 region has 15 residues. DNA for the CDR3: TGTGCCAGCAGTGATCCTTCGGACTGGGACAATGAGCAGTTCTTC. Protein sequence: CASSDPSDWDNEQFF. The full variable domain, in which reference TRBV25-1 and TRBJ2-1 provide the parts outside the CDR3, is EADIYQTPRYLVIGTGKKITLECSQTMGHDKMYWYQQDPGMELHLIHYSYGVNSTEKGDLSSESTVSRIRTEHFPLTLESARPSHTSQYLCASSDPSDWDNEQFFGPGTRLTVL.

V usage is TRBV13 and J usage is TRBJ2-1; TRBD1 aligns across 10 bases. Germline CDR1 is PRHDT and CDR2 is FYEKMQ (reference sequence). The CDR3 sequence is 16 residues long. Trimming cost V 0 bases and J 4 bases; bases outside gene matches: 3. The CDR3 DNA follows: TGTGCCAGCAGCTTAGGATCGGGACAGGGGTACAATGAGCAGTTCTTC. The encoded protein is CASSLGSGQGYNEQFF.

This clone was seen only once. This chain uses TRBV5-1 with TRBJ1-1; the D is unclear. Germline V gene data show CDR1 as SGHRS and CDR2 as YFSETQ. There are 13 residues in the CDR3. V shed 5 bases and J shed 1 base, with 9 bases lying between them. The CDR3 reads CASSFQSNTEAFF. CDR3 nucleotides: TGCGCCAGCAGTTTTCAGTCGAACACTGAAGCTTTCTTT. The whole variable domain, filled in from reference TRBV5-1 and TRBJ1-1, reads KAGVTQTPRYLIKTRGQQVTLSCSPISGHRSVSWYQQTPGQGLQFLFEYFSETQRNKGNFPGRFSGRQFSNSRSEMNVSTLELGDSALYLCASSFQSNTEAFFGQGTRLTVV.

The chain is built from TRBV3-1 (or the pseudogene TRBV3-2) and TRBJ2-1; TRBD2 agrees at 15 bases. The CDR3 totals 18 residues. The junction had 4 bases not matched to a gene; V was cut back by 3 bases and J by 1 base. Germline values: CDR1 LGHDT, CDR2 YNNKEL (reference sequence). In DNA form, the CDR3 reads TGTGCCAGCAGCCAGGGACTAGCGGGAGGACCTTCCTACAATGAGCAGTTCTTC. Its translation: CASSQGLAGGPSYNEQFF.

The chain has TRBV4-1 and TRBJ2-2; 9 positions agree with TRBD2. Germline V lookup: CDR1 MGHRA, CDR2 YSYEKL. This CDR3 spans 16 amino acids. V was pared by 4 bases and J by 6 bases, with 9 bases of the junction left unmatched. The CDR3 loop reads CASSPTSGRFPGELFF. For the CDR3, the DNA is TGCGCCAGCAGCCCCACTAGCGGGCGATTCCCCGGGGAGCTGTTTTTT.

For the CDR3, the DNA is TGTGCCAGCAGCCCGAGCATAGCGGACGAGCAGTACTTC. Amino acid sequence: CASSPSIADEQYF. The V gene is TRBV7-8, the J gene TRBJ2-7; weak D call: TRBD2 (6 bases). The CDR3 totals 13 residues. V dropped 5 bases and J dropped 5 bases, with 13 bases sitting between them. Germline V gives CDR1 SGHVS, CDR2 FQNEAQ.

The V gene is TRBV7-2, the J gene TRBJ2-1; TRBD1 matches 9 bases. V shed 5 bases, J shed 7 bases, and the junction held 12 bases outside the gene matches. CDR3 length: 16 residues. In germline, CDR1 is SGHTA, CDR2 FQGNSA. CDR3 in DNA: TGTGCCAGCAGCCGGCAGAACACAGGGGGCGGGAATGAGCAGTTCTTC. Protein sequence: CASSRQNTGGGNEQFF.

The chain employs TRBV19 and TRBJ2-1; D possibly corresponds to TRBD1 (5 bases). The V gene's germline CDR1 is LNHDA and CDR2 SQIVND (reference sequence). The V and J ends lost 9 bases and 7 bases respectively, with 22 bases between them. The CDR3 has 15 residues. CDR3 DNA sequence: TGTGCCAGCGGAATAGGGGATACCATGTCAAATGAGCAGTTCTTC. The encoded protein is CASGIGDTMSNEQFF. Combining the CDR3 with reference TRBV19 and TRBJ2-1 gives the whole variable domain DGGITQSPKYLFRKEGQNVTLSCEQNLNHDAMYWYRQDPGQGLRLIYYSQIVNDFQKGDIAEGYSVSREKKESFPLTVTSAQKNPTAFYLCASGIGDTMSNEQFFGPGTRLTVL.

The chain combines TRBV4-1 with TRBJ2-5; the D gene could be TRBD1 or TRBD2 (9 bases each). CDR1 is MGHRA and CDR2 is YSYEKL in the germline V gene. Trimming took off 4 bases at V and 5 bases at J, with 20 bases between the two ends. This CDR3 has 16 amino acids. The chain's CDR3 is CASSRTGGAGGETQYF. Written as DNA, the CDR3 is TGCGCCAGCAGCCGTACAGGGGGCGCGGGGGGGGAGACCCAGTACTTC.

The chain uses TRBV27 and TRBJ2-1, with TRBD2 as a possible D gene (5 bases). The CDR3 covers 16 residues. Trimming cost V 3 bases and J 0 bases, with 12 bases left between them. Germline V gene lookup returns CDR1 MNHEY and CDR2 SMNVEV (reference sequence). Written as DNA, the CDR3 is TGTGCCAGCAGTTTCGGGGTCTTTAGCTCCTACAATGAGCAGTTCTTC. Translated: CASSFGVFSSYNEQFF.

The genes are TRBV7-8 and TRBJ2-7; 12 bases align to TRBD2. This CDR3 is 15 amino acids long. With V trimmed by 5 bases and J by 5 bases, 7 bases remained unmatched. CDR1 is SGHVS and CDR2 is FQNEAQ in the germline V gene. In DNA, the CDR3 is TGTGCCAGCAGCAAGGGGACTAGCGGGTTCGACGAGCAGTACTTC. Protein sequence: CASSKGTSGFDEQYF.

This clone was detected once. The chain carries TRBV9 and TRBJ1-2; D ambiguous. Germline CDR1 and CDR2: SGDLS and YYNGEE. This CDR3 has 13 amino acids. Deletions cut 6 bases from V and 4 bases from J, with 13 bases between. CDR3 amino acids: CASMGEEGYGYTF. For the CDR3, the DNA is TGTGCCAGCATGGGCGAAGAGGGCTATGGCTACACCTTC.

As DNA, the CDR3 is TGTGCCAGCACCTTGACAGGGAACTCTCACGAGCAGTACTTC. This encodes CASTLTGNSHEQYF. This chain links TRBV28 with TRBJ2-7, with 7 bases matching TRBD1. J was trimmed by 5 bases and V by 7 bases; bases with no gene match: 11. From germline, CDR1 is MDHEN and CDR2 SYDVKM. CDR3 size: 14 residues.